The rows below give T cell receptor beta chains drawn from one sample of a study of CD8+CD57+ T cells in acquired aplastic anemia. A single record per CDR3 protein comes from TCRdb applying MiXCR to the reads. The repertoire consists of about 180,000 distinct CDR3 sequences, with 46% occurring once and the leading ten covering approximately 2.9%. The sequenced sample consisted of sorted CD4+, CD8+, or CD8+CD57+ T cells (not recorded which) from PBMCs. The receptors shown here come from a human donor in good health. Both conserved end residues are part of each CDR3. Each record gives: clone size, J gene, D gene, V gene, CDR3 DNA, CDR3 protein. D genes are given only for firm matches. A clone size is listed for some rows: how often the clone was seen (once, few, many), or a class if it is expanded.

many	TRBJ1-1	.	TRBV2	TGTGCCCGAGTGCGGGAGGGGGTGAATACTGAAGCTTTCTTT	CARVREGVNTEAFF
.	TRBJ1-4	.	TRBV24-1	TGTGCCACCAGTGATTTGCTAGACAGGAGATTTTTT	CATSDLLDRRFF
.	TRBJ1-1	.	TRBV10-3	TGTGCCGCCACAGAGAAAGTTATGAACACTGAAGCTTTCTTT	CAATEKVMNTEAFF
many	TRBJ1-6	.	TRBV3-1	TGTGCCAGCAAAGACAGCTATAATTCACCCCTCCACTTT	CASKDSYNSPLHF
.	TRBJ2-5	TRBD1	TRBV20-1	TGCAGTGAAAAGGACAGGAACCAAGAGACCCAGTACTTC	CSEKDRNQETQYF
many	TRBJ1-4	.	TRBV19	TGTGCCAGTAGTATCGGTGAAAAACTGTTTTTT	CASSIGEKLFF
many	TRBJ2-5	TRBD1	TRBV24-1	TGTGCCACCAGTGATTCTGGCAGGGGGCGCCGGGAGACCCAGTACTTC	CATSDSGRGRRETQYF
.	TRBJ2-5	TRBD2	TRBV29-1	TGCAGCGTTCAACGGGGGGACCCACAAGAGACCCAGTACTTC	CSVQRGDPQETQYF
many	TRBJ2-1	.	TRBV20-1	TGCAGTGCTAGGGTCGGTCGGGATGAGCAGTTCTTC	CSARVGRDEQFF
many	TRBJ2-2	.	TRBV15	TGTGCCACCAGCAGAATAACAGGGAGAACCGGGGAGCTGTTTTTT	CATSRITGRTGELFF
.	TRBJ1-1	.	TRBV7-9	TGTGCCAGCGGCCAAGGGGAACCGAGAGATGAAGCTTTCTTT	CASGQGEPRDEAFF
many	TRBJ2-1	TRBD2	TRBV20-1	TGCAGTGCTAGAGATCCTACGGGGGGGAAAAATGAGCAGTTCTTC	CSARDPTGGKNEQFF
.	TRBJ2-5	TRBD1	TRBV10-3	TGTGCCATCCGGGACAGGGAACAGACCCGGTACTTC	CAIRDREQTRYF
many	TRBJ2-2	.	TRBV7-3	TGTGCCAGCAGCTTAACAGGCCTAAGGAGCGGGGAGCTGTTTTTT	CASSLTGLRSGELFF
.	TRBJ2-1	.	TRBV10-3	TGTGCCATCAGTGAGTCGGGGGGCCGTTGGAATGAGCAGTTCTTC	CAISESGGRWNEQFF
.	TRBJ2-7	TRBD2	TRBV20-1	TGCAGTGCTATACTAGCGGGAGGGGCCTACGAGCAGTACTTC	CSAILAGGAYEQYF
few	TRBJ1-1	.	TRBV20-1	TGCAGTGCTACGGGGGGAGCGGACACTGAAGCTTTCTTT	CSATGGADTEAFF